A single T cell receptor (beta chain) is shown here with its context. Germline-derived CDR1 and CDR2 are GTSNPN and SVGIG (reference sequence). The CDR3 consists of 14 residues. With V trimmed by 3 bases and J by 4 bases, 6 bases remained unmatched. This sample stems from a study of blood T cell repertoires in COVID-19. The wider study: Samples of COVID-19 (acute and convalescent) were obtained from the United States, Italy and Spain. PBMCs, B-cell-depleted T cells, or T cells provided the cDNA or gDNA that made up the material.

Original analysis: The assay estimated nucleated cells by amplifying reference gene primers. Sequencing used immunoSEQ multiplex PCR; TCRdb keeps in-frame clones, though not all of them. That table furnishes V, J and clone size, whereas the DNA furnished D and trimming. This table has 250,000 to 350,000 clones, about nine tenths appearing once. Sample: peripheral blood. The receptor comes from a woman aged 25 to 39 with active or convalescent COVID-19. This chain connects TRBV30 to TRBJ2-5; TRBD2 aligns across 9 bases. The CDR3 reads CAWRTAGGPETQYF. In nucleotides, the CDR3 is TGTGCCTGGAGGACGGCGGGGGGGCCAGAGACCCAGTACTTC.